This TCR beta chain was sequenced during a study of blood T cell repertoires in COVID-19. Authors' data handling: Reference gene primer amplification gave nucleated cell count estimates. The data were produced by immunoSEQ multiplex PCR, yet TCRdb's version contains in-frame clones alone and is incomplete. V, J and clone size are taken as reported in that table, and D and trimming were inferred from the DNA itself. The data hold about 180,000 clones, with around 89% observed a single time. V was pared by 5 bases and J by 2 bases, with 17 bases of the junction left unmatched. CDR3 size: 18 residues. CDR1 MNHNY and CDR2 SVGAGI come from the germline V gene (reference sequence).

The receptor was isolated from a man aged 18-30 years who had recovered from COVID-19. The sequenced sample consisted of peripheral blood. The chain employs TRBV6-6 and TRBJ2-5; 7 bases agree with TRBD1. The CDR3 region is CASSRGRQGLGDQETQYF. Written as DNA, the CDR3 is TGTGCCAGCAGTCGGGGACGACAGGGTTTGGGGGATCAAGAGACCCAGTACTTC.